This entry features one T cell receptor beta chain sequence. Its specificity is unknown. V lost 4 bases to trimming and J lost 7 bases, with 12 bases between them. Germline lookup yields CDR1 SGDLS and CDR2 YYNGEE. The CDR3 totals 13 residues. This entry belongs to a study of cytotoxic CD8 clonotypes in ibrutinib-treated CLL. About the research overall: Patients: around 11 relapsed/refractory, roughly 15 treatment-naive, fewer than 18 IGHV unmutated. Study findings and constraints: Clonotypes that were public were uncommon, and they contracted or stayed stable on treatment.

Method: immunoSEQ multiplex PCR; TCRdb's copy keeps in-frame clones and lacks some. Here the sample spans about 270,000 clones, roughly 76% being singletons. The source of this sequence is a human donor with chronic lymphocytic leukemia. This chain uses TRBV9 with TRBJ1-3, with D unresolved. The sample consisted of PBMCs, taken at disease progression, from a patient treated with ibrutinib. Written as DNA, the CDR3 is TGTGCCAGCAGCTACGGACGAGGGAACACCATATATTTT. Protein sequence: CASSYGRGNTIYF.